This T cell receptor beta chain was recovered during a study of blood T cells in healthy people across ages. Overall study results and limits: Roughly linear age-related decline in beta diversity appeared, significant by age about 40.

This clonotype was seen just once. Its antigen is unknown. Germline values: CDR1 GTSNPN, CDR2 SVGIG (reference sequence). Trimming stripped 0 bases from V and 5 bases from J, with 11 bases between. CDR3 length: 14 amino acids. A sample-barcoded 5' primer and a J-beta primer mix were used in a second PCR of roughly 6 to 12 cycles. MiXCR was run by TCRdb on the 5' RACE reads, yielding one entry per CDR3 protein. Of 1,300,000 or so distinct CDR3 sequences in the sample, around 59% were seen once. This chain connects TRBV30 to TRBJ1-5; a weak D match, TRBD1 (5 bases). The sequenced material came from blood. This receptor was identified in a man aged 18 to 29 in good health. CDR3 region: CAWSVAGLHQPQHF. CDR3 nucleotides: TGTGCCTGGAGTGTTGCGGGACTCCATCAGCCCCAGCATTTT.